This TCR beta chain was captured in a study of T-cell memory formation after mild COVID-19. Study-wide findings and caveats: Within pre-infection memory, some responding clones were found, suggesting cross-reactive memory joined.

This clonotype has just a few counts. Its antigen remains unknown. This CDR3 spans 16 amino acids. Deletions cut 7 bases from V and 0 bases from J, with 16 bases between. Germline lookup yields CDR1 LNHDA and CDR2 SQIVND (reference sequence). Constant-segment-primed 5'RACE gave TCR alpha and TCR beta cDNA libraries with sample barcodes and UMIs. TCRdb re-analysed the 5' RACE reads in MiXCR, keeping a single row per CDR3 protein. This table has 380,000 or so distinct CDR3 sequences, around 15% appearing once. This sequence originates from a man between 18 and 35 years old who had mild COVID-19 (a few samples of this study predate the infection). Cell type and time point are not known. The material sequenced was PBMCs or a T cell subset sorted from them (not recorded which). V and J are TRBV19 and TRBJ2-1; the D gene is possibly TRBD2 (6 bases). In nucleotides, the CDR3 is TGTGCCAGTACCTTCACCCGGGGGAGCTCCTACAATGAGCAGTTCTTC. Translated: CASTFTRGSSYNEQFF.